These T cell receptor beta chains were read from a single sample in a study of cytomegalovirus exposure and HLA in healthy donors. TCRdb's table, derived via immunoSEQ multiplex PCR, lists solely in-frame clones and lacks some. The profile shows roughly 180,000 clones, around nine tenths of them singletons. The sequenced sample consisted of PBMCs. The receptors were gathered from a man under 40 in good health and CMV-seropositive. Both conserved end residues are part of each CDR3. The D gene is left open where the match is weak. Clone sizes are given selectively: once, few, many, or a class where the clone is expanded.

TRBV7-2	NA	NA	TRBJ2-2	TGTGCCAGCAGCTTAGGGGCCCTTCAAGGGGGGGAGCTGTTTTTT	CASSLGALQGGELFF
TRBV6-5	NA	NA	TRBJ2-3	TGTGCCAGCAGTTACCTGGAGCGCACAGATACGCAGTATTTT	CASSYLERTDTQYF
TRBV7-7	NA	NA	TRBJ2-1	TGTGCTAGCAGCCCTACGACTAGCAATGAGCAGTTCTTC	CASSPTTSNEQFF
TRBV14	TRBD2	few	TRBJ2-1	TGTGCCAGCAGCTCAACAATAGCGGGACTAAAGGATGAGCAGTTCTTC	CASSSTIAGLKDEQFF
TRBV2	NA	NA	TRBJ2-7	TGTGCCAGCAGTGTTAGTCAACCTTACGAGCAGTACTTC	CASSVSQPYEQYF
TRBV29-1	NA	NA	TRBJ1-1	TGCAGCGTTGAAGATCGAGGCCGAAACACTGAAGCTTTCTTT	CSVEDRGRNTEAFF
TRBV5-8	NA	NA	TRBJ2-5	TGTGCCAGCAGCTTGGGGGCCGGGACCCAAGAGACCCAGTACTTC	CASSLGAGTQETQYF
TRBV6-5	TRBD1	NA	TRBJ1-1	TGTGCCAGCAGTTTTTTCACTACAGGGGACACTGAAGCTTTCTTT	CASSFFTTGDTEAFF
TRBV5-1	NA	NA	TRBJ2-7	TGCGCCAGCAGCTTAGGAGCTCCCTACGAGCAGTACTTC	CASSLGAPYEQYF
TRBV4-1	TRBD2	NA	TRBJ2-6	TGCGCCAGCATTGAGGTCGAGGCGCGGGAGAGATATAGCTCTGGGGCCAACGTCCTGACTTTC	CASIEVEARERYSSGANVLTF
TRBV11-2	NA	NA	TRBJ2-7	TGTGCCAGCACACGAGAAATACACCCCGGACGGGTTGACGAGCAGTACTTC	CASTREIHPGRVDEQYF
TRBV7-9	NA	NA	TRBJ1-1	TGTGCCAGCAGCTTAGCGATGGGGGTCACTGAAGCTTTCTTT	CASSLAMGVTEAFF
TRBV5-6	NA	NA	TRBJ1-5	TGTGCCAGCAGCTTGCAAGGGGCAGTCCAGCCCCAGCATTTT	CASSLQGAVQPQHF
TRBV11-3	TRBD2	NA	TRBJ2-3	TGTGCCAGCAGCTTATCTCGGGTAGCGGGGCGTGCTAGCACAGATACGCAGTATTTT	CASSLSRVAGRASTDTQYF
TRBV5-4	NA	NA	TRBJ2-7	TGTGCCAGCAGCCGGGAGAATGGGTACGAGCAGTACTTC	CASSRENGYEQYF